This T cell receptor beta chain was observed in a study of blood T cell repertoires in COVID-19. Generated by immunoSEQ multiplex PCR, the TCRdb table keeps only in-frame clones and is missing some. This sample carries over 200,000 clones, 82% of them seen once, and the ten largest clones take roughly 12%. This sequence originates from a woman aged 40 to 50 with acute or convalescent COVID-19. Source material: peripheral blood.

CDR3 sequence (DNA): TGTGCCAGCAGTGACTCTCTAGCGGGGGACACAGATACGCAGTATTTT. It codes for CASSDSLAGDTDTQYF. V gene TRBV6-4 combines with J gene TRBJ2-3; 10 nucleotides align to TRBD2. The V gene's germline CDR1 is MRHNA and CDR2 SNTAGT. The CDR3 is made up of 16 amino acids. The V and J ends lost 0 bases and 2 bases, in that order; junction bases with no gene match: 2.